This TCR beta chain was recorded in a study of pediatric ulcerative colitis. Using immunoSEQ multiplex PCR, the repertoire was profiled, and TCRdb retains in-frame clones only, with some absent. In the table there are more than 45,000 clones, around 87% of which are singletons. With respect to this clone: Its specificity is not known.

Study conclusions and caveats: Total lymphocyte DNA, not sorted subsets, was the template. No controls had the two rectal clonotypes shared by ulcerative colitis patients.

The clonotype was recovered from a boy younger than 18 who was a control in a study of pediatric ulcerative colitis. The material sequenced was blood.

CDR3 sequence: CASSIDRGPGVVQYF. The CDR3 region has the DNA TGTGCCAGTAGTATTGACAGGGGGCCCGGGGTTGTGCAGTACTTC. The chain carries TRBV19 and TRBJ2-4; 10 positions agree with TRBD1. V gave up 3 bases and J gave up 13 bases; unmatched junction bases: 12. CDR1 and CDR2 from the germline V gene are LNHDA and SQIVND (reference sequence). This CDR3 contains 15 residues.